This TCR beta chain was captured by sequencing in a study of shared clonotypes between healthy human individuals. Profiled with immunoSEQ multiplex PCR; TCRdb holds only in-frame clones, not every one. This sample has 550,000 to 600,000 clones; around 77% occur once, and the top ten carry around 12%. Germline V lookup: CDR1 MDHEN, CDR2 SYDVKM. Between the trimmed V and J ends, which lost 6 bases and 2 bases, there was a span of 12 bases. The CDR3 runs to 14 residues. Regarding this clone: The antigen remains unidentified.

Study observations and caveats: Clonotype sharing among donors, it was expected, would be affected by sequencing depth.

The TCR originated in a woman aged 40 to 55 in good health. Some clones in this sample may be carry-over from other donors' samples. This chain uses TRBV28 with TRBJ2-3; D possibly matches TRBD1 or TRBD2 (7 bases each). Sequencing input: PBMCs. The CDR3 reads CASRSGTATDTQYF. CDR3 nucleotide sequence: TGTGCCAGCAGGAGCGGGACAGCCACAGATACGCAGTATTTT. The complete variable domain, with remaining parts taken from reference TRBV28 and TRBJ2-3, reads DVKVTQSSRYLVKRTGEKVFLECVQDMDHENMFWYRQDPGLGLRLIYFSYDVKMKEKGDIPEGYSVSREKKERFSLILESASTNQTSMYLCASRSGTATDTQYFGPGTRLTVL.